These 25 T cell receptor beta chains originate from one sample sequenced in a study of vaccination and CD4 T cells after COVID-19. Regarding treatment: approximately nine-day PBMC culture with coronavirus spike peptide pools or control peptides (ViraFEST assay). Once obtained from cultured CD4+ T cells, the DNA was sequenced using the Oncomine TCR Beta short-read assay. One entry per CDR3 protein results from TCRdb running MiXCR on the PCR reads. This sample has over 13,000 distinct CDR3 sequences, with more than 45% found just once. No cognate antigen is known for these TCRs. The sequencing input was CD4+ T cells from blood, cultured in vitro. The receptors stem from a human donor who had recovered from COVID-19.

This clonotype has more than one count but fewer than ten. The chain is built from TRBV20-1 and TRBJ1-1, with D uncertain. The CDR3 spans 13 residues. Trimming shortened V by 0 bases and J by 10 bases, and 15 bases separated the two germline ends. CDR1 and CDR2 from the germline V gene are DFQATT and SNEGSKA (reference sequence). In DNA form, the CDR3 reads TGCAGTGCTAGAGATCTCCGGGGATTTATAGCTTTCTTT. Amino acid sequence: CSARDLRGFIAFF.

This rearrangement joins TRBV6-5 to TRBJ1-3; D is undetermined. CDR1 is MNHEY and CDR2 is SVGAGI in the germline V gene. This CDR3 is 18 amino acids long. V lost 1 base and J lost 0, with 16 bases in between. The CDR3: CASSYLPTLTLSGNTIYF. The CDR3 nucleotides read TGTGCCAGCAGTTACTTGCCGACCCTGACCCTCTCTGGAAACACCATATATTTT.

The chain links TRBV2 to TRBJ2-2; D gene unclear. There are 12 residues in the CDR3. The ends were cut back, 10 bases at V and 6 bases at J, with 12 bases in the middle. From germline, CDR1 is SNHLY and CDR2 FYNNEI. The CDR3, as DNA: TGTGCCACCGCCCTCTGGGCCGGGGAGCTGTTTTTT. Its protein product is CATALWAGELFF.

The chain has TRBV5-8 and TRBJ2-3, with TRBD2 matching over 10 bases. Germline-derived CDR1 and CDR2 are SGHTS and YDEGEE. The CDR3 contains 14 residues. J gave up 3 bases and V 2 bases, and 0 bases lay outside the gene matches. CDR3 in DNA: TGTGCCAGCAGCTTTAGCGGGAGGACAGATACGCAGTATTTT. It yields the protein CASSFSGRTDTQYF.

The chain uses TRBV7-9 and TRBJ1-1; D perhaps matches TRBD1 (5 bases). CDR3 length: 14 amino acids. Trimming took off 3 bases at V and 1 base at J, with 9 bases between the two ends. From germline, CDR1 is SEHNR and CDR2 FQNEAQ (reference sequence). As DNA, the CDR3 is TGTGCCAGCAGCTTTCCAGGGACGAACACTGAAGCTTTCTTT. The encoded protein is CASSFPGTNTEAFF.

The CDR3 coding sequence is TGCGCCAGCAGCTTGGGACAGTTATACGAGCAGTACTTC. It specifies CASSLGQLYEQYF. The chain couples TRBV5-1 to TRBJ2-7; maybe TRBD1 (5 bases). Trimming stripped 0 bases from V and 4 bases from J, with 8 bases between. The germline gives CDR1 SGHRS, CDR2 YFSETQ. The CDR3 extends over 13 amino acids.

This chain joins TRBV19 and TRBJ1-1; D is perhaps TRBD1 (5 bases). Trimming shortened V by 2 bases and J by 3 bases, and 13 bases separated the two germline ends. Germline CDR1 is LNHDA and CDR2 is SQIVND (reference sequence). The CDR3 is 15 residues long. CDR3 coding DNA: TGTGCCAGTAGTATACACCAGGGAGGGGACACTGAAGCTTTCTTT. This sequence encodes CASSIHQGGDTEAFF.

This chain joins TRBV2 and TRBJ1-4; TRBD1 agrees at 8 bases. The CDR3 spans 14 residues. V shed 5 bases and J 1 base; nucleotides not matched to a gene: 0. The germline gives CDR1 SNHLY, CDR2 FYNNEI. In DNA form, the CDR3 reads TGTGCCAGCAGTACAGGGGGAACTAATGAAAAACTGTTTTTT. Translation gives CASSTGGTNEKLFF.

This clonotype was seen more than once but under ten times. V usage is TRBV7-8 and J usage is TRBJ2-7; a weak D match, TRBD1 (7 bases). V was cut by 0 bases and J by 2 bases, with 14 bases left in between. CDR1 is SGHVS, CDR2 FQNEAQ, per germline. The length of the CDR3 is 16 residues. This CDR3 is CASSLARVRGAYEQYF. CDR3 nucleotide sequence: TGTGCCAGCAGCTTAGCGCGCGTCAGGGGGGCCTACGAGCAGTACTTC.

V and J are TRBV5-4 and TRBJ2-1, with 11 bases aligning to TRBD2. V was clipped by 4 bases and J by 13 bases; unmatched bases: 7. The CDR3 extends over 13 amino acids. Looked up from germline, CDR1 is SGHNT and CDR2 is YYREEE (reference sequence). The CDR3 loop reads CASSQTTSGEQFF. The CDR3 DNA follows: TGTGCCAGCAGCCAGACGACTAGCGGGGAACAGTTCTTC.

This clonotype was counted between two and nine times. The CDR3 region is CSARDLSGGYGYTF. Here the CDR3 DNA reads TGCAGTGCTAGAGATCTCTCAGGGGGTTATGGCTACACCTTC. The V gene is TRBV20-1, the J gene TRBJ1-2; 7 bases fit TRBD1. V trimming: 0 bases; J trimming: 5 bases; junction bases outside the gene matches: 6. This CDR3 contains 14 residues. Germline-derived CDR1 and CDR2 are DFQATT and SNEGSKA (reference sequence).

The chain recombines TRBV4-2 with TRBJ2-2; TRBD1 is a possible D gene (5 bases). V lost 4 bases and J lost 2, with 14 bases in between. The CDR3 consists of 16 residues. Germline V gene data show CDR1 as LGHNA and CDR2 as YNFKEQ. CDR3 amino acids: CASSRQVDTNTGELFF. In DNA form, the CDR3 reads TGTGCCAGCAGCCGCCAAGTGGACACCAACACCGGGGAGCTGTTTTTT.

This chain joins TRBV6-1 and TRBJ2-7; TRBD1 might be the D (6 bases). Germline CDR1 is MNHNS and CDR2 is SASEGT. The V gene lost 0 bases and the J gene lost 6 bases, with 15 bases spanning the gap. This CDR3 contains 15 residues. DNA of the CDR3: TGTGCCAGCAGTGAAGCGGGCCAGGGGCGTCGCGAGCAGTACTTC. Its translation is CASSEAGQGRREQYF.

This clonotype was recorded only once. This chain connects TRBV6-2 or TRBV6-3 to TRBJ1-1, with no clear D. From germline, CDR1 is MNHEY and CDR2 SVGEGT. The V end lost 7 bases, the J end lost 1 base, and 16 bases lay between the germline ends. The CDR3 has 15 amino acids. This CDR3 reads CASIVDYPANTEAFF. CDR3 in DNA: TGTGCCAGCATCGTGGACTACCCGGCGAACACTGAAGCTTTCTTT.

This clonotype was detected once. This chain uses TRBV12-3 or TRBV12-4 with TRBJ2-7; D unclear. The germline V and J ends were trimmed by 7 bases and 6 bases, with 10 bases remaining between them. This CDR3 has 11 amino acids. In DNA form, the CDR3 reads TGTGCCAGCACGCGACAAGGCGAGCAGTACTTC. This gives the protein CASTRQGEQYF.

The CDR3 DNA reads TGTGCCAGCAGTTTTTGGGATAATTCACCCCTCCACTTT. This gives the protein CASSFWDNSPLHF. The chain couples TRBV12-3 or TRBV12-4 to TRBJ1-6; D gene uncertain. V was shortened by 3 bases and J by 5 bases, with 5 bases between the two germline ends. The CDR3 sequence is 13 residues long.

This clonotype was detected only once. The chain recombines TRBV6-2 or TRBV6-3 with TRBJ1-2; TRBD1 matches at 7 bases. The J segment lost 3 bases and the V segment lost 6 bases, leaving 10 bases of the junction unmatched. The CDR3 extends over 15 amino acids. Germline CDR1 and CDR2: MNHEY and SVGEGT. Here the CDR3 reads CASSPTDGTDYGYTF. DNA for the CDR3: TGTGCCAGCAGCCCTACCGACGGGACAGACTATGGCTACACCTTC.

The chain combines TRBV30 with TRBJ1-2; D gene uncertain. The V gene lost 3 bases and the J gene lost 3 bases, with 8 bases spanning the gap. CDR3 size: 12 residues. Germline V gives CDR1 GTSNPN, CDR2 SVGIG (reference sequence). The CDR3 loop is CAWRGGDYGYTF. The CDR3 coding sequence is TGTGCCTGGAGAGGTGGGGACTATGGCTACACCTTC.

The genes are TRBV5-1 and TRBJ2-7; possibly TRBD1 or TRBD2 for D (5 bases each). The CDR3 is 15 residues long. Per the germline V gene, CDR1 is SGHRS and CDR2 is YFSETQ. The V gene lost 5 bases and the J gene lost 3 bases, with 18 bases spanning the gap. This chain's CDR3 is CASSFLRGQGYEQYF. The CDR3 region has the DNA TGCGCCAGCAGTTTTTTGAGGGGTCAGGGCTACGAGCAGTACTTC.

This clonotype was detected a few times. V and J are TRBV11-2 and TRBJ1-5, with TRBD1 as a possible D gene (6 bases). The CDR3 length is 14 residues. V lost 3 bases to trimming and J lost 5 bases, with 11 bases between them. CDR1 SGHAT and CDR2 FQNNGV come from the germline V gene. CDR3 nucleotides: TGTGCCAGCAGCTTGGGACACGGAGATCAGCCCCAGCATTTT. It translates to CASSLGHGDQPQHF.

The chain is built from TRBV6-1 and TRBJ1-1; 7 bases are a match to TRBD1. This CDR3 is 16 amino acids long. V lost 6 bases and J lost 5; bases outside the gene matches: 15. Germline V gives CDR1 MNHNS, CDR2 SASEGT. This CDR3 is CASSPGGAVGGTEAFF. The CDR3 DNA follows: TGTGCCAGCAGCCCAGGGGGGGCGGTGGGAGGAACTGAAGCTTTCTTT.

This clonotype was observed a few times. The chain combines TRBV2 with TRBJ2-1, with D unresolved. Trimming removed 4 bases at V and 4 bases at J, with 8 bases between. This CDR3 contains 13 residues. Germline values: CDR1 SNHLY, CDR2 FYNNEI. This CDR3 reads CASSGYDYNEQFF. CDR3 nucleotide sequence: TGTGCCAGCAGTGGCTACGATTACAATGAGCAGTTCTTC.

This clonotype was seen just once. The rearrangement joins TRBV30 to TRBJ1-6, with 7 nucleotides matching TRBD1. The CDR3 runs 15 residues. V was pared by 0 bases and J by 5 bases, with 4 bases of the junction left unmatched. Germline lookup yields CDR1 GTSNPN and CDR2 SVGIG (reference sequence). The CDR3 spells CAWSVLQGNNSPLHF. The CDR3 bases are TGTGCCTGGAGTGTCCTACAGGGGAATAATTCACCCCTCCACTTT.

This chain uses TRBV6-1 with TRBJ2-2, with 12 bases aligning to TRBD1. Germline V gene sequence: CDR1 MNHNS, CDR2 SASEGT. The CDR3 contains 16 residues. V trimming: 6 bases; J trimming: 6 bases; junction bases outside the gene matches: 8. This CDR3 reads CASSSPGTGGAGELFF. The CDR3 DNA is TGTGCCAGCAGCTCTCCTGGGACAGGGGGCGCCGGGGAGCTGTTTTTT.

V gene TRBV7-2 combines with J gene TRBJ2-3, with 14 nucleotides matching TRBD2. CDR3 size: 16 residues. V was clipped by 4 bases and J by 6 bases; unmatched bases: 6. Germline CDR1 reads SGHTA; CDR2 reads FQGNSA. CDR3 region: CASSSTSGRAGDTQYF. CDR3 DNA: TGTGCCAGCAGCTCGACTAGCGGGAGGGCCGGGGATACGCAGTATTTT.